This TCR beta chain was sequenced for a study of T-cell memory formation after mild COVID-19. Study overall: The study found TCR clusters largely donor specific.

The CDR3 spans 16 residues. V gave up 4 bases and J gave up 9 bases, with 19 bases separating them. Germline CDR1 is LNHDA and CDR2 is SQIVND (reference sequence). In regard to this clonotype: Its specificity is unknown.

General study findings and limits: The study found balanced CD4/CD8 in clones contracting day 15 to 85 and a CD4+ lean in later expanders. Memory from before infection featured some responding clones, which suggests cross-reactive memory joined.

TCRdb reprocessed the 5' RACE reads with MiXCR, giving one entry per CDR3 protein. There are 450,000 to 650,000 distinct CDR3 sequences in the sample; about 20% occur only once, and roughly 9.1% lies in the top ten. Sequencing was carried out using PBMCs or a T cell subset sorted from them (not recorded which). The chain is built from TRBV19 and TRBJ1-6; possibly TRBD1 for D (5 bases). The sequence was collected from an adult woman who had mild COVID-19 (a few samples of this study predate the infection). Cell type and time point are not known. The CDR3 here is CASSSILQGRGSPLHF. CDR3 nucleotide sequence: TGTGCCAGTAGTAGCATCCTCCAGGGTCGGGGTTCACCCCTCCACTTT.